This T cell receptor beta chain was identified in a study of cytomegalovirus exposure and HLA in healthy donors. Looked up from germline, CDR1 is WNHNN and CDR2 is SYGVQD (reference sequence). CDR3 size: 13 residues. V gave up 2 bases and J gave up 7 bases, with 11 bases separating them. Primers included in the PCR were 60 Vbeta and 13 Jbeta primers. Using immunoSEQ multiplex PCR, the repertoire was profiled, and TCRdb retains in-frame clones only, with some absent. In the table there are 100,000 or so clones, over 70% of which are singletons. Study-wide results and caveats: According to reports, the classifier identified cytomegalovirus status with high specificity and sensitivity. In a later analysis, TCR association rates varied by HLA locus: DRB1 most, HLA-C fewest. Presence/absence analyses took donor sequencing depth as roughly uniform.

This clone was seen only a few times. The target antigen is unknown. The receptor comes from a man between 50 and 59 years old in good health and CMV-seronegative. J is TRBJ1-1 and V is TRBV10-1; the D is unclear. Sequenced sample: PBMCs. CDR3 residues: CASSEERTGEAFF. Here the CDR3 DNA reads TGCGCCAGCAGTGAGGAGAGGACTGGTGAAGCTTTCTTT.